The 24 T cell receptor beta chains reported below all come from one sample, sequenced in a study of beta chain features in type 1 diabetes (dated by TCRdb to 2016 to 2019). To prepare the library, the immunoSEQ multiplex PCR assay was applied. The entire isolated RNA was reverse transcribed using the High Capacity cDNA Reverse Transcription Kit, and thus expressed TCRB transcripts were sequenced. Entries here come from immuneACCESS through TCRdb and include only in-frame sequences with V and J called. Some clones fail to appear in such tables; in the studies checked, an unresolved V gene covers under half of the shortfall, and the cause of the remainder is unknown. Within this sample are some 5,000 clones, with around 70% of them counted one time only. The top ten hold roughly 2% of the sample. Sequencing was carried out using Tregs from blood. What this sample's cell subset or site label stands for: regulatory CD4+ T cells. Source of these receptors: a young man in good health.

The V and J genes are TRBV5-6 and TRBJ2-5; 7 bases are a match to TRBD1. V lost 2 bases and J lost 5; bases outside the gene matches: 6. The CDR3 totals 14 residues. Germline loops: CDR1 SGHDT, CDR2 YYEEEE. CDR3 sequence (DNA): TGTGCCAGCAGCTTAGTGACAGGGCCCGAGACCCAGTACTTC. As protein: CASSLVTGPETQYF.

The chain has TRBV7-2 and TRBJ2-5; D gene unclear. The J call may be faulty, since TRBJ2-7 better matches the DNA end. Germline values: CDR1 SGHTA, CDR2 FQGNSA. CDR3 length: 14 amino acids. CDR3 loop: CASSLDTYSYEQYF. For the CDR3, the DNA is TGTGCCAGCAGCTTAGATACGTACTCCTACGAGCAGTACTTC.

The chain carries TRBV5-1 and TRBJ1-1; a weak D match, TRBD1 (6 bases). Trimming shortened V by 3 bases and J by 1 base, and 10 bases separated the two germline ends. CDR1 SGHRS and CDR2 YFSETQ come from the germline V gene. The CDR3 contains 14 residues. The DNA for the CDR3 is TGCGCCAGCAGCTGGGACACGTCGAACACTGAAGCTTTCTTT. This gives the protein CASSWDTSNTEAFF.

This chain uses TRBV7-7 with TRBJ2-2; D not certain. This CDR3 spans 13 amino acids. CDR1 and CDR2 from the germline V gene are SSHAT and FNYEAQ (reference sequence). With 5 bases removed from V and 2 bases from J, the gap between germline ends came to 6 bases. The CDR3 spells CASSPVNTGELFF. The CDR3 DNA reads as TGTGCCAGCAGCCCCGTAAACACCGGGGAGCTGTTTTTT.

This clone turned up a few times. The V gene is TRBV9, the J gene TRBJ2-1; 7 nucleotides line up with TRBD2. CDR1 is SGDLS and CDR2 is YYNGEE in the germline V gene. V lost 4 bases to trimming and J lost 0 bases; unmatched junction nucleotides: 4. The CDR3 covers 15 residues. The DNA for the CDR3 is TGTGCCAGCAGCATTAGCGGGTTCTCCTACAATGAGCAGTTCTTC. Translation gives CASSISGFSYNEQFF.

The CDR3 bases are TGCGCCAGCAGCCAAGCCCGAGGGGGGACTAGCGGAACTTCTAGCACAGATACGCAGTATTTT. Translation gives CASSQARGGTSGTSSTDTQYF. The rearrangement links TRBV4-3 to TRBJ2-3, with 11 bases aligning to TRBD2. This CDR3 contains 21 residues. J was trimmed by 0 bases and V by 1 base; bases with no gene match: 15. Germline-derived CDR1 and CDR2 are LGHNA and YSLEER.

DNA for the CDR3: TGTGCCAGCAGCTTAGCAGCCAATCAGCCCCAGCATTTT. It encodes CASSLAANQPQHF. The chain has TRBV7-2 and TRBJ1-5; no clear D. Germline V gene data show CDR1 as SGHTA and CDR2 as FQGNSA. The V and J ends lost 0 bases and 3 bases respectively, with 3 bases between them. This CDR3 spans 13 amino acids.

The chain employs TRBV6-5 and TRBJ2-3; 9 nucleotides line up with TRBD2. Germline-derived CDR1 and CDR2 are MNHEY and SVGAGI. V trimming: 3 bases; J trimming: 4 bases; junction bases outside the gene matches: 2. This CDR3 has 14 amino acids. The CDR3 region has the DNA TGTGCCAGCAGTTATAGCGGGGGCGCAGATACGCAGTATTTT. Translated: CASSYSGGADTQYF.

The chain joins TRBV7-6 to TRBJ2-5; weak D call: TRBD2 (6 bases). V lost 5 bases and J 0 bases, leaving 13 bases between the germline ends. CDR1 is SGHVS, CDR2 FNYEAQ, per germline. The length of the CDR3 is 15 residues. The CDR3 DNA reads TGTGCCAGCAGCCTTACTAGCAAGGACCAAGAGACCCAGTACTTC. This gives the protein CASSLTSKDQETQYF.

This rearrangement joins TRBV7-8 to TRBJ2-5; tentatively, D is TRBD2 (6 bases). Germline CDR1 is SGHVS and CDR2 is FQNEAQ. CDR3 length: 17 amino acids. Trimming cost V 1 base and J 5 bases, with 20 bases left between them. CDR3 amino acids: CASSLEGSGAPWETQYF. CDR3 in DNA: TGTGCCAGCAGCTTAGAGGGTAGCGGCGCCCCGTGGGAGACCCAGTACTTC.

The CDR3 DNA is TGCGCCAGCAGCCAAGTCCCCGATTCACCCCTCCACTTT. It is translated as CASSQVPDSPLHF. The rearrangement joins TRBV4-1 to TRBJ1-6, with D hard to call. Germline assignment: CDR1 MGHRA and CDR2 YSYEKL. V shed 1 base and J shed 8 bases, with 6 bases lying between them. The CDR3 covers 13 residues.

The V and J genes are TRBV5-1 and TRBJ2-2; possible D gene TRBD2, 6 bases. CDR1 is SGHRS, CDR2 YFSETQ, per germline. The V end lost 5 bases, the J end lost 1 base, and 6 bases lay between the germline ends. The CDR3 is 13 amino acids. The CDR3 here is CASRGGNTGELFF. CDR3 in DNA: TGCGCCAGCAGGGGAGGGAACACCGGGGAGCTGTTTTTT.

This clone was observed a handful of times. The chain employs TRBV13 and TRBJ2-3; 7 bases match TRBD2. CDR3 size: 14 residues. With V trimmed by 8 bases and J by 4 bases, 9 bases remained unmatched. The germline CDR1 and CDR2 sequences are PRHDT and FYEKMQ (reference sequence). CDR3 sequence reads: CASRRRGTSDTQYF. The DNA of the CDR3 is TGTGCCAGCCGTAGGCGGGGGACCTCAGATACGCAGTATTTT.

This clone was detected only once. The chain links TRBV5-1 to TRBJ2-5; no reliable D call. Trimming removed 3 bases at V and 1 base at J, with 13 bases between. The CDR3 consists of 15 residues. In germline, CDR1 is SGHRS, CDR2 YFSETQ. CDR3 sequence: CASSSTLASQETQYF. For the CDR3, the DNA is TGCGCCAGCAGCTCTACCCTTGCTAGCCAAGAGACCCAGTACTTC. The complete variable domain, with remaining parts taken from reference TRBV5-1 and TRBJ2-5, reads KAGVTQTPRYLIKTRGQQVTLSCSPISGHRSVSWYQQTPGQGLQFLFEYFSETQRNKGNFPGRFSGRQFSNSRSEMNVSTLELGDSALYLCASSSTLASQETQYFGPGTRLLVL.

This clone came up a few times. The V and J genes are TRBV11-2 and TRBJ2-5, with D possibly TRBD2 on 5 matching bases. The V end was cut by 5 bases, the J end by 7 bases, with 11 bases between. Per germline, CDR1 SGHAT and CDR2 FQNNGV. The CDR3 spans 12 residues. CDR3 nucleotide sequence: TGTGCCAGCAGCCTCGGGGTGGGGACCCAGTACTTC. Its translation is CASSLGVGTQYF.

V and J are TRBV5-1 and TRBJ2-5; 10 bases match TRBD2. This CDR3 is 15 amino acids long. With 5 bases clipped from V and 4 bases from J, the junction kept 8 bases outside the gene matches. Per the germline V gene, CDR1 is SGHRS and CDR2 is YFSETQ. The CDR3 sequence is CASRSSGLARETQYF. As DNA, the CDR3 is TGCGCCAGCAGGTCCTCGGGACTAGCGAGAGAGACCCAGTACTTC.

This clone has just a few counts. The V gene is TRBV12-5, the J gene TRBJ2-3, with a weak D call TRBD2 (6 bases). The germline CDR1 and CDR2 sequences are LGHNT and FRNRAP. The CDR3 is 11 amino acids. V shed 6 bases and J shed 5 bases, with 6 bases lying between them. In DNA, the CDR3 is TGTGCTAGTGGCGGGAGAGATACGCAGTATTTT. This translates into CASGGRDTQYF.

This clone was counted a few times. CDR3 DNA sequence: TGTGCCAGCAGCCCCGGGACAACTGGTAGTCACTATGGCTACACCTTC. Its translation is CASSPGTTGSHYGYTF. The chain uses TRBV7-2 and TRBJ1-2; D is perhaps TRBD1 (6 bases). Per germline, CDR1 SGHTA and CDR2 FQGNSA. This CDR3 region has 16 residues. V was pared by 5 bases and J by 3 bases, with 19 bases between.

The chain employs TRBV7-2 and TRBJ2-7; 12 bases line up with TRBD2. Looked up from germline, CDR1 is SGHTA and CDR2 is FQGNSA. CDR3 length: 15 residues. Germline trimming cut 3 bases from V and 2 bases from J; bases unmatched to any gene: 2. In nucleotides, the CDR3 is TGTGCCAGCAGCTTTCCTAGCGGGGGGGCCTACGAGCAGTACTTC. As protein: CASSFPSGGAYEQYF.

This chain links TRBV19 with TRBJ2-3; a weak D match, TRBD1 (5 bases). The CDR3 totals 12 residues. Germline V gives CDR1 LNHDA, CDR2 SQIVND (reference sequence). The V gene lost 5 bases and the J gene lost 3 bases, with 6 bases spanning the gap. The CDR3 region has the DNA TGTGCCAGTAGTTACAGGACAGATACGCAGTATTTT. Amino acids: CASSYRTDTQYF.

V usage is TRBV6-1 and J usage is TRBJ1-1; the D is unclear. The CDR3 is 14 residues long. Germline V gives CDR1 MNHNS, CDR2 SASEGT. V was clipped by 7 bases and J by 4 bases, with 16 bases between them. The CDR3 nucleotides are TGTGCCAGCAAGGAGGAGGCGCGGGGCACTGAAGCTTTCTTT. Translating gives CASKEEARGTEAFF.

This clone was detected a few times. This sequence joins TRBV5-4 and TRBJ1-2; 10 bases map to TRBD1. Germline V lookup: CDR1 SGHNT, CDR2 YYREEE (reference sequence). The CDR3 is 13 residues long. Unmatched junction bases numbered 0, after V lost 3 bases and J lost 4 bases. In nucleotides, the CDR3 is TGTGCCAGCAGCTGGACAGGGGGCTATGGCTACACCTTC. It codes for CASSWTGGYGYTF. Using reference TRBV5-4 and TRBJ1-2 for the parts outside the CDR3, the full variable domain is ETGVTQSPTHLIKTRGQQVTLRCSSQSGHNTVSWYQQALGQGPQFIFQYYREEENGRGNFPPRFSGLQFPNYSSELNVNALELDDSALYLCASSWTGGYGYTFGSGTRLTVV.

CDR3 residues: CASSLIRQDSPLHF. The CDR3, as DNA: TGTGCCAGCTCCCTTATACGACAGGATTCACCCCTCCACTTT. J is TRBJ1-6 and V is TRBV7-9; D perhaps matches TRBD1 (6 bases). This CDR3 is 14 amino acids long. Trimming stripped 8 bases from V and 8 bases from J, with 16 bases between. CDR1 SEHNR and CDR2 FQNEAQ come from the germline V gene (reference sequence).

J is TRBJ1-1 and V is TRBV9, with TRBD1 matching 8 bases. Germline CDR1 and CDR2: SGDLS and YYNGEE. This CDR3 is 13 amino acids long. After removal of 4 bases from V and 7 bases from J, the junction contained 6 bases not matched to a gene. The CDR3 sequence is CASSTRQGSEAFF. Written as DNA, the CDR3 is TGTGCCAGCAGCACTAGACAGGGGAGTGAAGCTTTCTTT. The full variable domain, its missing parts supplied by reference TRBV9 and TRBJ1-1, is DSGVTQTPKHLITATGQRVTLRCSPRSGDLSVYWYQQSLDQGLQFLIQYYNGEERAKGNILERFSAQQFPDLHSELNLSSLELGDSALYFCASSTRQGSEAFFGQGTRLTVV.